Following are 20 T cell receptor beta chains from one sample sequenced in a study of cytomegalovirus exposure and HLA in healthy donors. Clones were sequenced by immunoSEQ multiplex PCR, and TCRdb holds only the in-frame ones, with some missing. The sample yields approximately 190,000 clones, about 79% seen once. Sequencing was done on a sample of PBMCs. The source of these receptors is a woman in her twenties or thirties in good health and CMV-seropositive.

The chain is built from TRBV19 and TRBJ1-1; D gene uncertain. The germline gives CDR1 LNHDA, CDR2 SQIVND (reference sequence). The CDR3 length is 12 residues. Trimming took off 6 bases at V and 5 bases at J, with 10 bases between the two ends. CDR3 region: CASSQRETEAFF. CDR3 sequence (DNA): TGTGCCAGTAGCCAGCGAGAAACTGAAGCTTTCTTT.

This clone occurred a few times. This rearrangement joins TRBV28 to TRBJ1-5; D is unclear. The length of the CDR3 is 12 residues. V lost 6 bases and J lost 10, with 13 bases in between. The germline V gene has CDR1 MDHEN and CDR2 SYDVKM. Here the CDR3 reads CASSTQSSPQHF. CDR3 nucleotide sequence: TGTGCCAGCAGCACACAGTCCTCCCCCCAGCATTTT.

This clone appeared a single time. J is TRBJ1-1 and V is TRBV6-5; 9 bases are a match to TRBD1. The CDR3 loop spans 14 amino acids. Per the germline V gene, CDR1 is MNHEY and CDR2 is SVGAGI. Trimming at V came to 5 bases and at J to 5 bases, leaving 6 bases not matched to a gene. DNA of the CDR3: TGTGCCAGCAGTCCTCGACAGGGGGATACTGAAGCTTTCTTT. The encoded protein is CASSPRQGDTEAFF.

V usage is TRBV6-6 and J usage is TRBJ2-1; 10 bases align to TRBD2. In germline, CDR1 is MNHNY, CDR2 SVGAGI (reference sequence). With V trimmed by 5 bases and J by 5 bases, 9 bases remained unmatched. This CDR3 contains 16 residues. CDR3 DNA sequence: TGTGCCAGCAGTCCGATAAGGACTAGCGGAAACAATGAGCAGTTCTTC. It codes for CASSPIRTSGNNEQFF.

The CDR3 DNA reads TGCGCCAGCAGCTTGAATAGCGGGAGTAGAAATGAGCAGTTCTTC. Translation: CASSLNSGSRNEQFF. The gene calls are TRBV5-1 and TRBJ2-1; 9 nucleotides align to TRBD2. The CDR3 loop spans 15 amino acids. After removal of 1 base from V and 7 bases from J, the junction contained 6 bases not matched to a gene. Germline V gene sequence: CDR1 SGHRS, CDR2 YFSETQ.

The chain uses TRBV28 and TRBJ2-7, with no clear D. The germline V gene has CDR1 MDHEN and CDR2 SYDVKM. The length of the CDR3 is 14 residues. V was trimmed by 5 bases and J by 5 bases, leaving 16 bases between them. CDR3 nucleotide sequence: TGTGCCAGCAGTCTCCCCTCACTAATTCACGAGCAGTACTTC. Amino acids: CASSLPSLIHEQYF. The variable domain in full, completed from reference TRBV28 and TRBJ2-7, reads DVKVTQSSRYLVKRTGEKVFLECVQDMDHENMFWYRQDPGLGLRLIYFSYDVKMKEKGDIPEGYSVSREKKERFSLILESASTNQTSMYLCASSLPSLIHEQYFGPGTRLTVT.

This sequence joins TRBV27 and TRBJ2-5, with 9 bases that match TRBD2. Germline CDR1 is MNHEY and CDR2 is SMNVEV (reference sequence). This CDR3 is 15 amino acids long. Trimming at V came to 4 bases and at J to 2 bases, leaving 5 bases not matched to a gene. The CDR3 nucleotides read TGTGCCAGCAGTTGGTCTAGCGGGATACAAGAGACCCAGTACTTC. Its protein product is CASSWSSGIQETQYF.

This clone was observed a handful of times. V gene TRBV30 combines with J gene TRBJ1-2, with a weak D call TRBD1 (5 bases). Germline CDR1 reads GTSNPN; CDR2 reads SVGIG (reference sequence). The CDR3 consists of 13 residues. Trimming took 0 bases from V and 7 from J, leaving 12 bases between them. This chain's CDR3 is CAWSVGGASGYTF. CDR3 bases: TGTGCCTGGAGTGTAGGAGGGGCAAGTGGCTACACCTTC.

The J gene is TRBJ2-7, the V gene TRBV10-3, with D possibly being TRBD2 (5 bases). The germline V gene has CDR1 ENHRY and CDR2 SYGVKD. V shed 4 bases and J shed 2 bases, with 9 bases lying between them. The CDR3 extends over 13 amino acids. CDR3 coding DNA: TGTGCCATCAGTGGTTGGGAGACCTACGAGCAGTACTTC. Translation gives CAISGWETYEQYF.

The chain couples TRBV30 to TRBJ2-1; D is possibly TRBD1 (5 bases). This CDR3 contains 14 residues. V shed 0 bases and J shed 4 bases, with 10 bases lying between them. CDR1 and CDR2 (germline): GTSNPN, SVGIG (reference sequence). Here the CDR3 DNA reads TGTGCCTGGAGTGTGGCGACAGTATACAATGAGCAGTTCTTC. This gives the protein CAWSVATVYNEQFF.

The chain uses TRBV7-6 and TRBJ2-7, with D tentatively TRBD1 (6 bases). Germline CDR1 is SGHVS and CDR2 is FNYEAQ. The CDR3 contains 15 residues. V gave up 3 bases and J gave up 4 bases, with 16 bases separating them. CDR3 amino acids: CASSLGRDTFYEQYF. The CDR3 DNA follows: TGTGCCAGCAGCTTGGGCCGGGACACATTTTACGAGCAGTACTTC.

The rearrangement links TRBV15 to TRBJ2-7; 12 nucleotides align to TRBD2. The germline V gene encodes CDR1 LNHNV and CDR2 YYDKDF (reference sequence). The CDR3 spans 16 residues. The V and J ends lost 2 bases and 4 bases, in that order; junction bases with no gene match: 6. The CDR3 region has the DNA TGTGCCACCAGCAGATCAAGGACTAGCGGGATGTACGAGCAGTACTTC. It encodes CATSRSRTSGMYEQYF.

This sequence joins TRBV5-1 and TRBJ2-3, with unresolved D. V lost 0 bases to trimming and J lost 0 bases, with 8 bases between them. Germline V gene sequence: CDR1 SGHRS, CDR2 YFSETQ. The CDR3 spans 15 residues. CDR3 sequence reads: CASSLDTASTDTQYF. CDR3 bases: TGCGCCAGCAGCTTGGACACAGCTAGCACAGATACGCAGTATTTT. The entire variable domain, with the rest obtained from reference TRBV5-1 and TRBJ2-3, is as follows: KAGVTQTPRYLIKTRGQQVTLSCSPISGHRSVSWYQQTPGQGLQFLFEYFSETQRNKGNFPGRFSGRQFSNSRSEMNVSTLELGDSALYLCASSLDTASTDTQYFGPGTRLTVL.

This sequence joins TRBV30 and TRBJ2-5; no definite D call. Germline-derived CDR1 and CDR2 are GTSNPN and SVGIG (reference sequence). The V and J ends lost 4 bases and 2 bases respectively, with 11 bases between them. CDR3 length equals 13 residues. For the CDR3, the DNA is TGTGCCTGGAAAAGACAAAGACAAGAGACCCAGTACTTC. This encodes CAWKRQRQETQYF.

DNA for the CDR3: TGTGCCAGTTGGGTGGGGGCTAGCGGGAGGCCTACGAACACCGGGGAGCTGTTTTTT. Its protein is CASWVGASGRPTNTGELFF. The chain joins TRBV19 to TRBJ2-2, with TRBD2 identical over 11 bases. Unmatched junction bases numbered 14, after V lost 8 bases and J lost 0 bases. The CDR3 sequence is 19 residues long. Germline CDR1 reads LNHDA; CDR2 reads SQIVND (reference sequence).

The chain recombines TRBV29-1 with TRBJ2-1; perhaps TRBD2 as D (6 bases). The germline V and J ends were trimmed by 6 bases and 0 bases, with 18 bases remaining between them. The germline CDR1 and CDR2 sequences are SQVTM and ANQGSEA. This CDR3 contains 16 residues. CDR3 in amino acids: CSVKGSGTLSYNEQFF. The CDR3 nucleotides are TGCAGCGTAAAGGGTAGCGGTACCCTCTCCTACAATGAGCAGTTCTTC.

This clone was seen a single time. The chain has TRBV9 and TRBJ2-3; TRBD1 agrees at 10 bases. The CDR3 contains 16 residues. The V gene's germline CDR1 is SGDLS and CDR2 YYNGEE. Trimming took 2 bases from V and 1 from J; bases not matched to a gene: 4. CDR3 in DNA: TGTGCCAGCAGCGTGACAGGGGGCGCCCGCACAGATACGCAGTATTTT. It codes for CASSVTGGARTDTQYF.

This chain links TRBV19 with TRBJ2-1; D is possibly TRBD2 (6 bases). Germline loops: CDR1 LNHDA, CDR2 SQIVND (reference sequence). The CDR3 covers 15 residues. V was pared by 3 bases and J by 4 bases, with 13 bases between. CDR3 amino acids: CASSMEGGIYNEQFF. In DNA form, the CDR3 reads TGTGCCAGTAGTATGGAGGGCGGGATATACAATGAGCAGTTCTTC.

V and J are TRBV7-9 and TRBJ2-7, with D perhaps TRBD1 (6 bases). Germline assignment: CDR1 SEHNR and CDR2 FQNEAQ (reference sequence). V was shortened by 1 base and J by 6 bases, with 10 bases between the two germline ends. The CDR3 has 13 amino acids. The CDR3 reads CASSLGVGGEQYF. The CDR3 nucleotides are TGTGCCAGCAGCTTAGGAGTAGGGGGCGAGCAGTACTTC.

CDR3 residues: CTSSLLAGSKNIQYF. The CDR3 DNA sequence: TGCACCAGCAGCCTACTCGCGGGTAGCAAAAACATTCAGTACTTC. The rearrangement links TRBV1 to TRBJ2-4; the listed D gene, TRBD2, was not tested against the DNA. TRBV1 is designated a pseudogene. The CDR3 extends over 15 amino acids.